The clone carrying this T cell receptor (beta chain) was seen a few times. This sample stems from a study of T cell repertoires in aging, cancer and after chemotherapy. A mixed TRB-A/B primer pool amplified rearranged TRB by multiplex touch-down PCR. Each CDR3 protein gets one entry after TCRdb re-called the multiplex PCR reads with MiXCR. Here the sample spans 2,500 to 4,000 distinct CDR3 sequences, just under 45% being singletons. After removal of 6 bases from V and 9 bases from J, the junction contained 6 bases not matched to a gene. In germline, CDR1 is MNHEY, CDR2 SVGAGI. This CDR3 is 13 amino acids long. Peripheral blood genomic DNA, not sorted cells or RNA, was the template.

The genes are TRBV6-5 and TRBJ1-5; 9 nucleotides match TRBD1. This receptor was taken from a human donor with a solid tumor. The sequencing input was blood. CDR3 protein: CASRGQGAGPQHF. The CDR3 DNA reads TGTGCCAGCAGGGGACAGGGAGCAGGGCCCCAGCATTTT.